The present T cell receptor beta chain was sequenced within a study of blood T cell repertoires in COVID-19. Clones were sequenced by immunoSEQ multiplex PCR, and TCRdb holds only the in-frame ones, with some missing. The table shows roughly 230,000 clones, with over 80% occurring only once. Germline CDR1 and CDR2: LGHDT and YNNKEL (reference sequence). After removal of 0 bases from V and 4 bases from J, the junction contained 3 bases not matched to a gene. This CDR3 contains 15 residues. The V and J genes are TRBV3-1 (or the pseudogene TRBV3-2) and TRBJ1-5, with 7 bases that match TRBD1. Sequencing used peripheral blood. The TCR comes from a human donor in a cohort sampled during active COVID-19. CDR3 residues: CASSQDSTGNQPQHF. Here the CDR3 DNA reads TGTGCCAGCAGCCAAGATTCGACAGGGAATCAGCCCCAGCATTTT.